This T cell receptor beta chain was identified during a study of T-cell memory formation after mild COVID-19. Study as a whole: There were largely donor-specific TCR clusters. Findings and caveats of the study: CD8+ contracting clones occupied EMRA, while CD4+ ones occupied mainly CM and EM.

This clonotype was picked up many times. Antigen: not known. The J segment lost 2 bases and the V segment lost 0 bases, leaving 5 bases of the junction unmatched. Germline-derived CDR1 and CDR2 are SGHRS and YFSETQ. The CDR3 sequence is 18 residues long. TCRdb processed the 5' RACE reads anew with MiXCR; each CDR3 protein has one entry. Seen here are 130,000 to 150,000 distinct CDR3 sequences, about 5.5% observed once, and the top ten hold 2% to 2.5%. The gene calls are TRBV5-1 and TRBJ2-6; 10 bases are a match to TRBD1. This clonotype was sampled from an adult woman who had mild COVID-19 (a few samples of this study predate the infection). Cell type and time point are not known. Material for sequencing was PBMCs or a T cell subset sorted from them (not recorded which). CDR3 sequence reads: CASSLVGTGVPGANVLTF. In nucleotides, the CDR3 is TGCGCCAGCAGCTTGGTCGGGACAGGGGTCCCTGGGGCCAACGTCCTGACTTTC. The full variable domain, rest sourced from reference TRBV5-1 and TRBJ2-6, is KAGVTQTPRYLIKTRGQQVTLSCSPISGHRSVSWYQQTPGQGLQFLFEYFSETQRNKGNFPGRFSGRQFSNSRSEMNVSTLELGDSALYLCASSLVGTGVPGANVLTFGAGSRLTVL.